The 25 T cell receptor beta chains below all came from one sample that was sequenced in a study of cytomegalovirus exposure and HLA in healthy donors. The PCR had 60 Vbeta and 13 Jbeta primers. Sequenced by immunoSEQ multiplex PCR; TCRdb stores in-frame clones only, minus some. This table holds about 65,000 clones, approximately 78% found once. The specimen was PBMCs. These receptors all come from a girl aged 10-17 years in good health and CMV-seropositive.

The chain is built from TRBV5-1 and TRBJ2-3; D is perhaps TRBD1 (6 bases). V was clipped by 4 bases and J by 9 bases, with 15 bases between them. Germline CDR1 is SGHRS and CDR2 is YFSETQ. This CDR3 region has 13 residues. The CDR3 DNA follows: TGCGCCAGCAGCCACCGGGACACAGGAACGCAGTATTTT. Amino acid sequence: CASSHRDTGTQYF.

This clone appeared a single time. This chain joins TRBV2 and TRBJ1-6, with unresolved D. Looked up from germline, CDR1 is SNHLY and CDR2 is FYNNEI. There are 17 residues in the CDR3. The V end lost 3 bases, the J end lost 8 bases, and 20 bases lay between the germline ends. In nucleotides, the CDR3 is TGTGCCAGCAGTGATTGGGAGGGTAGAGGGTATGATTCACCCCTCCACTTT. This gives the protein CASSDWEGRGYDSPLHF.

Here the CDR3 DNA reads TGTGCCAGCACCCATCCCTCCTACAATGAGCAGTTCTTC. This translates into CASTHPSYNEQFF. This rearrangement joins TRBV7-9 to TRBJ2-1; no firm D call. Germline V gives CDR1 SEHNR, CDR2 FQNEAQ (reference sequence). Trimming pared 7 bases from V and 0 bases from J, leaving 7 bases between. The length of the CDR3 is 13 residues.

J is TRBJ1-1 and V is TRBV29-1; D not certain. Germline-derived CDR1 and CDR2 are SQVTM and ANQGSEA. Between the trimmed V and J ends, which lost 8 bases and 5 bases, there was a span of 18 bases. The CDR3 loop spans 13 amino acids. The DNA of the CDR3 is TGCAGCACCTGCCCCGGAGGCCAAACTGAAGCTTTCTTT. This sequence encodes CSTCPGGQTEAFF.

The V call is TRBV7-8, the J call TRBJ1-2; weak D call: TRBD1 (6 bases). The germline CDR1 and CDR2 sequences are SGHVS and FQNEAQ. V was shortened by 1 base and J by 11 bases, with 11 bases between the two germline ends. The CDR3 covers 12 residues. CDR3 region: CASSLDRDRYTF. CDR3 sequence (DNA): TGTGCCAGCAGCTTAGACAGGGACCGTTACACCTTC.

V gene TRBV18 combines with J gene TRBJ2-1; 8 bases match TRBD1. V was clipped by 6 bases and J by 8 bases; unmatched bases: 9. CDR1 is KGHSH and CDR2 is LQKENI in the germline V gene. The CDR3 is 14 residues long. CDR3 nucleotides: TGTGCCAGCTCGGAAGGACAGGGTTTCGATGAGCAGTTCTTC. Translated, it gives CASSEGQGFDEQFF. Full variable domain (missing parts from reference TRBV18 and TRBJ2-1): NAGVMQNPRHLVRRRGQEARLRCSPMKGHSHVYWYRQLPEEGLKFMVYLQKENIIDESGMPKERFSAEFPKEGPSILRIQQVVRGDSAAYFCASSEGQGFDEQFFGPGTRLTVL.

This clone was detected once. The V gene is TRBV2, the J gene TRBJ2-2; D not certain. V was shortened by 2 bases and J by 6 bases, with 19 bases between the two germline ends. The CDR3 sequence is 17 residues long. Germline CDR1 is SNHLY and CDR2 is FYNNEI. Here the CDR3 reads CASSEIPPGLSAGELFF. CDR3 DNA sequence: TGTGCCAGCAGTGAAATTCCCCCCGGTCTTTCGGCCGGGGAGCTGTTTTTT.

DNA of the CDR3: TGTGCCAGCAGCTTAGTATGGGAGGGCACCGGGGAGCTGTTTTTT. Translating gives CASSLVWEGTGELFF. V usage is TRBV7-9 and J usage is TRBJ2-2; 7 nucleotides align to TRBD2. V was pared by 1 base and J by 4 bases, with 3 bases of the junction left unmatched. The CDR3 has 15 amino acids. Looked up from germline, CDR1 is SEHNR and CDR2 is FQNEAQ (reference sequence).

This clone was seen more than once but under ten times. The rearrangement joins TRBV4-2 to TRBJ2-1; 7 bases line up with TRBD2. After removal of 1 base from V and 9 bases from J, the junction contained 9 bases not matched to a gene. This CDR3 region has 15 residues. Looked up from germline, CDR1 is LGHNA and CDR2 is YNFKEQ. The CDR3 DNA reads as TGTGCCAGCAGCCAAGGGTGGGAGGGATTACGTGAGCAGTTCTTC. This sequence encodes CASSQGWEGLREQFF.

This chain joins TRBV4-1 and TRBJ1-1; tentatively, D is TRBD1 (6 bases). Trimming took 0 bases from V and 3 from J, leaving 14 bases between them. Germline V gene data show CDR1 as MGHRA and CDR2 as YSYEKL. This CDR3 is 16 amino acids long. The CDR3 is CASSQDMGGPDTEAFF. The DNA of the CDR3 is TGCGCCAGCAGCCAAGATATGGGGGGGCCGGACACTGAAGCTTTCTTT.

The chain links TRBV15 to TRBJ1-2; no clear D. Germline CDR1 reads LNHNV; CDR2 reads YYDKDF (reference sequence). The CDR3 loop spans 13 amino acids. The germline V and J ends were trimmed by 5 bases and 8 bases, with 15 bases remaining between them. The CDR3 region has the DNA TGTGCCACCAGCGGAAGAAGGAGGACGGGCTACACCTTC. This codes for CATSGRRRTGYTF.

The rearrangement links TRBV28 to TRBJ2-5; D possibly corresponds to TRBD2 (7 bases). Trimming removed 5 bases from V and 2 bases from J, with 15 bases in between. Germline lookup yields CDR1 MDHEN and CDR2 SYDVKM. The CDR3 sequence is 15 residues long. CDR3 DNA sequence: TGTGCCAGCAGTCCCCCAGAGGGGGGGCAAGAGACCCAGTACTTC. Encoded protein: CASSPPEGGQETQYF.

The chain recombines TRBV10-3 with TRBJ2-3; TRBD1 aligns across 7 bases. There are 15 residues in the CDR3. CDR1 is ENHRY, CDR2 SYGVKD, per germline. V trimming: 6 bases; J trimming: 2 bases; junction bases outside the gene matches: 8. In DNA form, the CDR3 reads TGTGCCATCAGGAGCCGGGACAGTGACACAGATACGCAGTATTTT. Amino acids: CAIRSRDSDTDTQYF.

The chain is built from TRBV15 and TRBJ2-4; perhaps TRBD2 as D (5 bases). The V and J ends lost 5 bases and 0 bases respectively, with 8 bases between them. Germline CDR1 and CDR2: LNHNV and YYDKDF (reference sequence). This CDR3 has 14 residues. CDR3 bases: TGTGCCACCAGCTCGGACTTAGCCAAAAACATTCAGTACTTC. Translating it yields CATSSDLAKNIQYF.

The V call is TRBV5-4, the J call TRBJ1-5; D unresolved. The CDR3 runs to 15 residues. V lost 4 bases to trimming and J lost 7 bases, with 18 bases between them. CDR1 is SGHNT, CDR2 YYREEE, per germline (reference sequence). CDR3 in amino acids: CASSPGVEGGQPQHF. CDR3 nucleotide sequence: TGTGCCAGCAGCCCTGGGGTCGAGGGCGGACAGCCCCAGCATTTT.

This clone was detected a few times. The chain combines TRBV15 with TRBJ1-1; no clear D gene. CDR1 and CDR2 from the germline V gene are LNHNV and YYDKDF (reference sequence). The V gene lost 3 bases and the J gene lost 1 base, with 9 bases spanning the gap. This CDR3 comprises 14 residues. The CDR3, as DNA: TGTGCCACCAGCAGCTTAGATGGGAACACTGAAGCTTTCTTT. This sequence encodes CATSSLDGNTEAFF.

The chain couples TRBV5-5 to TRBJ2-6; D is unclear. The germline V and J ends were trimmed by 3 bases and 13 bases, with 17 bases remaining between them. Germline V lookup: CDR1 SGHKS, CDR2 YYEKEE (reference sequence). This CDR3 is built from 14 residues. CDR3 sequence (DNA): TGTGCCAGCAGCTACCGCGACCGCGTCGGGGTCCTGACTTTC. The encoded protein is CASSYRDRVGVLTF.

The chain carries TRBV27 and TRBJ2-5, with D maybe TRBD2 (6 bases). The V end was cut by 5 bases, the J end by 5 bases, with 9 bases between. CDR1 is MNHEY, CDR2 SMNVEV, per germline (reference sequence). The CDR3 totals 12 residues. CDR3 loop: CASSGSGETQYF. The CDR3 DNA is TGTGCCAGCAGTGGCAGCGGGGAGACCCAGTACTTC.

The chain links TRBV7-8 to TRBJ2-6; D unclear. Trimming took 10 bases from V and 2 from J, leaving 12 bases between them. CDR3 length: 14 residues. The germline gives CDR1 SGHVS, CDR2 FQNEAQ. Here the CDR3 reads CATGSTPGANVLTF. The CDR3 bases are TGTGCCACCGGGTCCACCCCTGGGGCCAACGTCCTGACTTTC.

CDR3: CASSPAGQPNYGYTF. CDR3 in DNA: TGTGCCAGCAGCCCGGCTGGACAGCCAAACTATGGCTACACCTTC. This sequence joins TRBV7-9 and TRBJ1-2; maybe TRBD1 (6 bases). The CDR3 extends over 15 amino acids. V dropped 5 bases and J dropped 2 bases, with 15 bases sitting between them. In germline, CDR1 is SEHNR, CDR2 FQNEAQ (reference sequence). Looking up the rest from reference TRBV7-9 and TRBJ1-2 gives the full variable domain: DTGVSQNPRHKITKRGQNVTFRCDPISEHNRLYWYRQTLGQGPEFLTYFQNEAQLEKSRLLSDRFSAERPKGSFSTLEIQRTEQGDSAMYLCASSPAGQPNYGYTFGSGTRLTVV.

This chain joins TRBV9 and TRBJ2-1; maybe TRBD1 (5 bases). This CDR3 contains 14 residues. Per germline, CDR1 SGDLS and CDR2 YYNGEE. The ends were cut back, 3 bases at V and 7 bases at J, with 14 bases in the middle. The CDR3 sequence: CASSAQGTVNEQFF. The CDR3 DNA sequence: TGTGCCAGCAGCGCTCAGGGTACGGTAAATGAGCAGTTCTTC.

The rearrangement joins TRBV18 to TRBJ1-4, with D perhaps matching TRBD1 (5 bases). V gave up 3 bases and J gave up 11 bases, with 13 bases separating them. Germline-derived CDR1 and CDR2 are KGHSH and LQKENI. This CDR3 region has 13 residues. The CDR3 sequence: CASSPERRDKLFF. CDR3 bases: TGTGCCAGCTCACCCGAAAGGCGGGACAAACTGTTTTTT.

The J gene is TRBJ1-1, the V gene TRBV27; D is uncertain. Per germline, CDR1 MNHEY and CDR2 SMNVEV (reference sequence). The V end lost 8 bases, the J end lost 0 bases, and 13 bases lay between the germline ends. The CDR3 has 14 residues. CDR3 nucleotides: TGTGCCAGCTACTTTGCAGGCTTGAACACTGAAGCTTTCTTT. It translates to CASYFAGLNTEAFF.

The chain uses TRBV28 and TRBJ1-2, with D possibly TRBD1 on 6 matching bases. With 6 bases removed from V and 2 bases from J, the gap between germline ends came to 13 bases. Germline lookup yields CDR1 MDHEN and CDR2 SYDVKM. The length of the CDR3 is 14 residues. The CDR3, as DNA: TGTGCCAGCAGCCCCCCCCAGGGGAACTATGGCTACACCTTC. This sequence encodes CASSPPQGNYGYTF.

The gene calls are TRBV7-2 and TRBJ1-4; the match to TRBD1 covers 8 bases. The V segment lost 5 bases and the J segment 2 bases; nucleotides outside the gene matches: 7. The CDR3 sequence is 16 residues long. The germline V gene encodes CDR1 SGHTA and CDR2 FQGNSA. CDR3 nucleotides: TGTGCCAGCAGCCCATGGACAGGGATTACTAATGAAAAACTGTTTTTT. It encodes CASSPWTGITNEKLFF.